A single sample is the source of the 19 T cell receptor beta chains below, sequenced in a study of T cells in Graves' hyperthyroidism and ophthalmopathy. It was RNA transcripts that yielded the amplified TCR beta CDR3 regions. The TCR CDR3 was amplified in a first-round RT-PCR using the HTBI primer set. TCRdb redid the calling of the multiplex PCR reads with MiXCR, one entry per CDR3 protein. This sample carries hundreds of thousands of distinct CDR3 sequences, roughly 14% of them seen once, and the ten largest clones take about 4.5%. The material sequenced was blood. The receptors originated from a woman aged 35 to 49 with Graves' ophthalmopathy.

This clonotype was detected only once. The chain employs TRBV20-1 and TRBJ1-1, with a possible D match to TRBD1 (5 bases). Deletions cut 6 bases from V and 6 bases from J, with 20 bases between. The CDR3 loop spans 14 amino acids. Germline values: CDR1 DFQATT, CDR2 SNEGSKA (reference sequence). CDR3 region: CSASPDSVPSEAFF. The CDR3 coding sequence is TGCAGTGCCTCTCCAGACAGTGTTCCGTCTGAAGCTTTCTTT.

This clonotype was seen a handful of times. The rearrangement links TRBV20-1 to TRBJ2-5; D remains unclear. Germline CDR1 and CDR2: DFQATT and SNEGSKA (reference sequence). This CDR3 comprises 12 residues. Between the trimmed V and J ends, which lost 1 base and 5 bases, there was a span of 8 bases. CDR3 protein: CSARALAETQYF. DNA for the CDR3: TGCAGTGCTAGAGCTCTGGCGGAGACCCAGTACTTC.

The CDR3 DNA sequence: TGTGCCAGCAGCTTAGCGCTGGTAGCGGCAGATACGCAGTATTTT. As protein: CASSLALVAADTQYF. The V call is TRBV7-2, the J call TRBJ2-3; a possible D gene is TRBD2 (6 bases). Germline V gene data show CDR1 as SGHTA and CDR2 as FQGNSA. The ends were cut back, 0 bases at V and 4 bases at J, with 11 bases in the middle. CDR3 length: 15 amino acids.

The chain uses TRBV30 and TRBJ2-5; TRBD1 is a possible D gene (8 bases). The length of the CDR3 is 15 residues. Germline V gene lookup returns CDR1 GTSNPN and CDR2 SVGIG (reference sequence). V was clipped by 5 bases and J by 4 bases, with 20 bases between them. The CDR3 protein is CAWGKQGGKLETQYF. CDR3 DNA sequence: TGTGCCTGGGGGAAACAGGGGGGGAAGTTAGAGACCCAGTACTTC.

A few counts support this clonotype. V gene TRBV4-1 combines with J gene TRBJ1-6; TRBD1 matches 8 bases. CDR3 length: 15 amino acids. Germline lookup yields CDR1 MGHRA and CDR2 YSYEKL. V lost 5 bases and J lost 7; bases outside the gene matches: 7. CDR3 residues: CASSAQGDRNSPLHF. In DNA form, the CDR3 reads TGCGCCAGCAGCGCACAGGGGGATAGGAATTCACCCCTCCACTTT.

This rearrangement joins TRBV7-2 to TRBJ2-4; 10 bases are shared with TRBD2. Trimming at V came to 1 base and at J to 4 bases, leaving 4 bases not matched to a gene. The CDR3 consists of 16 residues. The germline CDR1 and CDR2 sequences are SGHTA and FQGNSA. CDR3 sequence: CASSLVQAGGKNIQYF. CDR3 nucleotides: TGTGCCAGCAGCTTAGTCCAAGCGGGAGGGAAAAACATTCAGTACTTC.

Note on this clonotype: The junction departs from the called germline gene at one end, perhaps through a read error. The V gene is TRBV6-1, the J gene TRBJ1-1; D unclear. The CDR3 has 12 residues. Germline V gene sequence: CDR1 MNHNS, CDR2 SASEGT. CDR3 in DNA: TGTGCCAGCAGCTCGACGGCTTTGGTAGCTCTCTTT. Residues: CASSSTALVALF.

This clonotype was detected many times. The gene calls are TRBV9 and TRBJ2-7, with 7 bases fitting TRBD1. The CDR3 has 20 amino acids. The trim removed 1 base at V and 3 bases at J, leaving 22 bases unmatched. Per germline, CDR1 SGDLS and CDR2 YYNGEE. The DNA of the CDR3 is TGTGCCAGCAGCGTACTGGGGGTTTTGGGAACCGGGACAGAGGTCTACGAGCAGTACTTC. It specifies CASSVLGVLGTGTEVYEQYF.

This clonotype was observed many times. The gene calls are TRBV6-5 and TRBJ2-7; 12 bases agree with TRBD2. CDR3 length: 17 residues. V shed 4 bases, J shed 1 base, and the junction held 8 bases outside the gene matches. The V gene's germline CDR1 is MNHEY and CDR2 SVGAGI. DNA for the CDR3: TGTGCCAGCAGTTCGACTAGCGGGAGAGAACGGTCCTACGAGCAGTACTTC. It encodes CASSSTSGRERSYEQYF.

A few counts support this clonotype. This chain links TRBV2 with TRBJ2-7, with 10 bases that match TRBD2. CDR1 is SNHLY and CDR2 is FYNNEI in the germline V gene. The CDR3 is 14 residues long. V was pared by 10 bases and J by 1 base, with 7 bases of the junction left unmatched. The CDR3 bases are TGTGCCATTACCAAGCGGGAGGGTTCCTACGAGCAGTACTTC. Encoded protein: CAITKREGSYEQYF.

The CDR3 nucleotides read TGTGCCAGCAGGCCTTCTATCCTCGGGGGACCCGAGCAGTACTTC. Amino acid sequence: CASRPSILGGPEQYF. The gene calls are TRBV12-3 or TRBV12-4 and TRBJ2-7, with D maybe TRBD2 (6 bases). V dropped 6 bases and J dropped 6 bases, with 21 bases sitting between them. This CDR3 spans 15 amino acids.

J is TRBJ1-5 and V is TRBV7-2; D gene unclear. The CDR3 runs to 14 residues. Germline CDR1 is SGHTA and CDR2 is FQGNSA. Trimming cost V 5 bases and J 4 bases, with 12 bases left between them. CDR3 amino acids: CASSPWSLNQPQHF. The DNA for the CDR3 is TGTGCCAGCAGCCCCTGGTCCCTTAATCAGCCCCAGCATTTT.

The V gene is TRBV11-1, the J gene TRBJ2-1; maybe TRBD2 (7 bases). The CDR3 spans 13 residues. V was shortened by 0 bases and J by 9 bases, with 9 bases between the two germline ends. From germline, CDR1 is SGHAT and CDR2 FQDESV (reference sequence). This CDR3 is CASSLAGGGEQFF. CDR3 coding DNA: TGTGCCAGCAGCTTAGCGGGAGGGGGTGAGCAGTTCTTC.

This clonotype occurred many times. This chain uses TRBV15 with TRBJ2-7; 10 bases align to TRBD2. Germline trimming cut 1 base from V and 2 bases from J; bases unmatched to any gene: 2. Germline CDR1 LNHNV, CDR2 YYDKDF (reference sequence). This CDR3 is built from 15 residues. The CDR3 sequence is CATSRGTSGAYEQYF. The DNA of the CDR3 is TGTGCCACCAGCAGAGGGACTAGCGGTGCCTACGAGCAGTACTTC.

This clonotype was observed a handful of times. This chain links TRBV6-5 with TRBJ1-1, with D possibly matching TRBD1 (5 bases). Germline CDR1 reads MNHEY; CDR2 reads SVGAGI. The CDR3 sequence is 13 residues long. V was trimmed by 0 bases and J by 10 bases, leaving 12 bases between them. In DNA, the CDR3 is TGTGCCAGCAGTTACTCGGAGGGGTTCAGAGCTTTCTTT. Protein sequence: CASSYSEGFRAFF.

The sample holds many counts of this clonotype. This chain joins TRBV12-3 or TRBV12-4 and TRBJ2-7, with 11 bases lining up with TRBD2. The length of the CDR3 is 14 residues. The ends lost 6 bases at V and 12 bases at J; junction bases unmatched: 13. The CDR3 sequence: CASSTLDSGRVPYF. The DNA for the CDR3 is TGTGCCAGCAGCACGCTGGATAGCGGGAGGGTCCCGTACTTC.

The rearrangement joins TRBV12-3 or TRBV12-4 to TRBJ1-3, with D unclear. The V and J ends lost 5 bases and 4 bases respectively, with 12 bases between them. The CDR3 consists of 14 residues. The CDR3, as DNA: TGTGCCAGCAGTCCCCAACCAAGGGGAAACACCATATATTTT. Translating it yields CASSPQPRGNTIYF.

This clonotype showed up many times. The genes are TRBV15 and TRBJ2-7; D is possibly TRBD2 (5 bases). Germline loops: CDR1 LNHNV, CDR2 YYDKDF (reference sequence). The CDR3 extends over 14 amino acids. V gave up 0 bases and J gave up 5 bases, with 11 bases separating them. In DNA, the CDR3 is TGTGCCACCAGCAGAGACCGGGGTCTGAACGAGCAGTACTTC. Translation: CATSRDRGLNEQYF.

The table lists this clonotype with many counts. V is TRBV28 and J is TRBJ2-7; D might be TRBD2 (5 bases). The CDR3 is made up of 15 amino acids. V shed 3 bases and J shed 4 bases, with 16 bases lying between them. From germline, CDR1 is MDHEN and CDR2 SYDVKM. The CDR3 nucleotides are TGTGCCAGCAGTTTGGGCATCGGAGGTTCGTACGAGCAGTACTTC. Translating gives CASSLGIGGSYEQYF.